This T cell receptor beta chain derives from a study of CD8+ T cells in alopecia areata (dated by TCRdb to 2016 to 2019). Study-wide context: Treated patients were enrolled in an open-label pilot trial of oral tofacitinib, 5 to 10 mg twice daily, for moderate-to-severe alopecia areata. Patients stayed on tofacitinib for 6 to 18 months and then had 6 months of follow-up off drug so that delayed response and recurrence could be assessed. To study T cell clonal expansion in alopecia areata, the researchers applied high-throughput TCRbeta sequencing to both the C3H/HeJ mouse model and human patients. In humans, TCRbeta sequencing was performed on scalp tissue and on sorted CD4+ and CD8+ peripheral blood T cells from healthy controls and from patients with patchy or totalis/universalis alopecia areata. Biopsies were taken from tofacitinib-treated patients at baseline and at 4 and 24 weeks of treatment, and a later scalp biopsy was taken in several of the tofacitinib-treated patients. Scalp clonality was compared among normal scalp (n=4), patchy alopecia areata scalp (n=8), and alopecia totalis/universalis scalp (n=8). RNA came from the PAXgene miRNA kit for fixed scalp, the miRNeasy kit for PBMCs, and the RNeasy kit for mouse skin. immunoSEQ multiplex PCR using 35 Vbeta forward primers and 13 Jbeta reverse primers was used to amplify TCRbeta CDR3 regions.

The CDR3 holds 15 amino acids from the cysteine to the phenylalanine. Only the CDR3 DNA is retained, 45 bases long and in frame from the first base. Trimming removed 9 bases from V and 2 bases from J, leaving 17 bases between the germline ends. In the germline V gene, CDR1 corresponds to MGHRA and CDR2 to YSYEKL. There are a few counts of this clone. Its binding antigen is unknown. No much larger clone exists at a distance of one base, and base qualities are not known. The time point label for this specimen denotes: baseline before oral tofacitinib. From alopecia areata patients, peripheral blood was collected along with lesional scalp punch biopsies. PBMCs were separated by density centrifugation and stained for CD3, CD4 and CD8, after which CD4+ and CD8+ T cells were sorted on a FACSAria. Here is what the overall study found, with its caveats: Shared TCR sequences between patients were less evident than in mice, which may be partly attributable to HLA diversity in the patient population. Higher clonality and more expanded CD8+ clones were observed in lesional scalp than in normal scalp, particularly in alopecia totalis/universalis, a finding suggestive of antigenic drive. Resident alphabeta T cells in normal human skin are also sequenced, complicating scalp TCR repertoire analysis, unlike mouse skin dominated by gammadelta T cells.

Library preparation employed the immunoSEQ multiplex PCR assay. RNA was extracted from all samples and reverse transcribed into cDNA, which served as template for TCR sequencing. First-strand cDNA was synthesized using SuperScript III with a 2:1 mix of oligo-dT and random hexamers. A synthetic immune receptor repertoire was used to assess amplification bias, and residual bias was removed computationally. As for how the authors treated the data: Raw reads were preprocessed for error removal, and CDR3 was defined according to IMGT conventions as running from the conserved cysteine to phenylalanine. Clonality was computed by normalizing Shannon entropy by log2 of the number of productive unique TCRs and subtracting the result from 1. CD4 or CD8 identity of scalp clones was inferred by cross-referencing scalp TCRbeta sequences with sorted blood CD4 and CD8 repertoires. In TCRdb, the immuneACCESS table is reduced to in-frame sequences with V and J assigned. These tables do not hold every clone; where another copy was compared, an unresolved V gene accounts for under half, and the others remain unexplained. D and trimming come from the DNA, and the V and J calls and clone size come from that table. Present in this sample are approximately 63,000 clones, approximately 58% of which were seen just once. Roughly 18% of the sample lies in the top ten.

The rearranged chain carries TRBV4-1 and TRBJ2-1; no D gene can be assigned with confidence. This TCR was sampled from a human donor with alopecia areata. Sequencing used CD8+ T cells sorted from blood, obtained at week 0. The DNA sequence is TGCGCCAGTAAGCAGGACCCTCGCACCTACAATGAGCAGTTCTTC. Its coded protein is CASKQDPRTYNEQFF.